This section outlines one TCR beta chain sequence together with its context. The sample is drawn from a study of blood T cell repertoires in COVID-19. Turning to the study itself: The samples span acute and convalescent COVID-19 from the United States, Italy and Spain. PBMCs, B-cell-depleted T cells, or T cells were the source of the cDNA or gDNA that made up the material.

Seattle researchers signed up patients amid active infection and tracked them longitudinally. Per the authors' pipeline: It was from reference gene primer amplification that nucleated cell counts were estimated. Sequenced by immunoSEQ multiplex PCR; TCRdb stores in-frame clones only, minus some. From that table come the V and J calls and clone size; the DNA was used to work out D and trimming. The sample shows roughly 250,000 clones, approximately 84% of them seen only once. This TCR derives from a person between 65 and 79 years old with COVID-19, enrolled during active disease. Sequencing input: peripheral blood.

The CDR3, as DNA: TGTGCCAGCAGCATACCGCCAGTCTACGAGCAGTACTTC. It codes for CASSIPPVYEQYF. This chain joins TRBV5-5 and TRBJ2-7, with D unresolved. Trimming removed 4 bases at V and 3 bases at J, with 11 bases between. This CDR3 region has 13 residues. Germline V gene sequence: CDR1 SGHKS, CDR2 YYEKEE (reference sequence).